The 3 T cell receptor beta chains reported below all come from one sample, sequenced in a study of glioma-infiltrating T cells after dendritic cell vaccination. Time point given: after dendritic cell vaccination, including at tumor progression/relapse. Sequencing used immunoSEQ multiplex PCR; TCRdb keeps in-frame clones, though not all of them. The table includes 72,000 or so clones, roughly 84% detected once. The material sequenced was blood, taken after dendritic cell vaccination. The origin of the receptors is a human donor with glioblastoma.

The V call is TRBV5-5, the J call TRBJ1-1; 9 bases line up with TRBD1. CDR3 length: 16 residues. The ends lost 0 bases at V and 5 bases at J; junction bases unmatched: 8. Germline V gene sequence: CDR1 SGHKS, CDR2 YYEKEE (reference sequence). The DNA of the CDR3 is TGTGCCAGCAGCTTGGTGGGAGGACAGGGGTATACTGAAGCTTTCTTT. Amino acid sequence: CASSLVGGQGYTEAFF.

The J gene is TRBJ1-2, the V gene TRBV4-1; D gene uncertain. Germline CDR1 reads MGHRA; CDR2 reads YSYEKL. V was trimmed by 4 bases and J by 0 bases, leaving 15 bases between them. This CDR3 is 16 amino acids long. CDR3 in amino acids: CASSPLGLATNYGYTF. CDR3 sequence (DNA): TGCGCCAGCAGCCCACTCGGACTCGCGACTAACTATGGCTACACCTTC.

The chain links TRBV6-1 to TRBJ1-2; D is perhaps TRBD1 (5 bases). Germline V gives CDR1 MNHNS, CDR2 SASEGT. The CDR3 extends over 12 amino acids. V was clipped by 6 bases and J by 6 bases, with 11 bases between them. The DNA of the CDR3 is TGTGCCAGCAGGGAGGGGATGGATGGCTACACCTTC. Translation: CASREGMDGYTF.